Each of the 28 T cell receptor beta chains below was sequenced from the same sample in a study of Graves' ophthalmopathy and Graves' hyperthyroidism. The study amplified TCR beta CDR3 regions using RNA transcripts. Second-round multiplex PCR came after first-round RT-PCR with HTBI primers. MiXCR was run by TCRdb on the multiplex PCR reads, yielding one entry per CDR3 protein. There are hundreds of thousands of distinct CDR3 sequences in the sample; around an eighth occur only once, and roughly 9.8% lies in the top ten. The sequenced material came from blood. All receptors come from a woman aged 30 to 39 with Graves' ophthalmopathy.

In its sample, this clonotype was seen many times. The CDR3 is CASSDVTTNTGELFF. CDR3 in DNA: TGTGCCAGCAGTGATGTGACAACGAACACCGGGGAGCTGTTTTTT. J is TRBJ2-2 and V is TRBV6-1; no clear D gene. In germline, CDR1 is MNHNS, CDR2 SASEGT. There are 15 residues in the CDR3. V lost 3 bases and J lost 0, with 8 bases in between.

This clonotype was found many times. This chain uses TRBV20-1 with TRBJ2-7, with TRBD1 matching 9 bases. Germline V gene sequence: CDR1 DFQATT, CDR2 SNEGSKA (reference sequence). V lost 7 bases to trimming and J lost 4 bases; unmatched junction nucleotides: 11. The CDR3 covers 14 residues. The CDR3 loop reads CSDTRMDRGYEQYF. The CDR3 DNA follows: TGCAGTGACACAAGAATGGACAGGGGATACGAGCAGTACTTC.

This clonotype was observed at least ten times. The chain carries TRBV11-1 and TRBJ2-5; 9 bases line up with TRBD2. The germline CDR1 and CDR2 sequences are SGHAT and FQDESV (reference sequence). V trimming: 2 bases; J trimming: 3 bases; junction bases outside the gene matches: 16. The CDR3 runs to 19 residues. CDR3 loop: CASSLIAGGPRRGEETQYF. The DNA of the CDR3 is TGTGCCAGCAGCTTAATCGCGGGGGGGCCGAGAAGGGGTGAAGAGACCCAGTACTTC.

This clonotype was picked up a small number of times. This may be a read error, as it is one base from a much larger clone. The rearrangement uses TRBV13 and TRBJ2-7; 11 bases are shared with TRBD2. The ends lost 0 bases at V and 11 bases at J; junction bases unmatched: 9. Germline assignment: CDR1 PRHDT and CDR2 FYEKMQ (reference sequence). The CDR3 runs 15 residues. CDR3 region: CASSLGTSGSDGEYF. CDR3 DNA sequence: TGTGCCAGCAGCTTAGGTACTAGCGGGAGCGATGGGGAGTACTTC.

This clonotype was counted many times. The CDR3 coding sequence is TGTGCCAGCAGTGACCAGCAGGGGGTATTGGGAGAGCAGTACTTC. Its protein is CASSDQQGVLGEQYF. The chain combines TRBV6-1 with TRBJ2-7; 7 nucleotides agree with TRBD1. Per the germline V gene, CDR1 is MNHNS and CDR2 is SASEGT. The J segment lost 7 bases and the V segment lost 3 bases, leaving 12 bases of the junction unmatched. The CDR3 has 15 amino acids.

In this sample, this clonotype turned up many times. In nucleotides, the CDR3 is TGTGCCACCAGTGGACCGAGCAGGGGCCCTAACACCGGGGAGCTGTTTTTT. This gives the protein CATSGPSRGPNTGELFF. The chain is built from TRBV24-1 and TRBJ2-2, with a tentative D call TRBD1 (6 bases). The germline gives CDR1 KGHDR, CDR2 SFDVKD. There are 17 residues in the CDR3. The V gene lost 5 bases and the J gene lost 2 bases, with 17 bases spanning the gap.

This clonotype was observed many times. The genes are TRBV7-2 and TRBJ2-7; a weak D match, TRBD1 (5 bases). Germline V CDR1 and CDR2: SGHTA, FQGNSA. CDR3 length: 14 amino acids. V was pared by 2 bases and J by 4 bases, with 12 bases between. This chain's CDR3 is CASSLQGIRYEQYF. DNA of the CDR3: TGTGCCAGCAGCTTACAGGGAATAAGGTACGAGCAGTACTTC. Full variable domain (remainder filled in from reference TRBV7-2 and TRBJ2-7): GAGVSQSPSNKVTEKGKDVELRCDPISGHTALYWYRQSLGQGLEFLIYFQGNSAPDKSGLPSDRFSAERTGGSVSTLTIQRTQQEDSAVYLCASSLQGIRYEQYFGPGTRLTVT.

The genes are TRBV11-2 and TRBJ2-1, with TRBD2 matching over 8 bases. This CDR3 is 15 amino acids long. Germline assignment: CDR1 SGHAT and CDR2 FQNNGV. The V and J ends lost 4 bases and 4 bases, in that order; junction bases with no gene match: 6. The CDR3 here is CASSYTSGAYNEQFF. The CDR3, as DNA: TGTGCCAGCAGCTACACTAGCGGTGCGTACAATGAGCAGTTCTTC.

This clonotype was picked up many times. J is TRBJ2-5 and V is TRBV19; no reliable D call. Between the trimmed V and J ends, which lost 0 bases and 4 bases, there was a span of 12 bases. The CDR3 covers 15 residues. CDR1 is LNHDA and CDR2 is SQIVND in the germline V gene (reference sequence). CDR3 protein: CASSIDTTGAETQYF. The CDR3 DNA is TGTGCCAGTAGTATAGATACGACCGGAGCAGAGACCCAGTACTTC.

The table lists this clonotype with many counts. The chain has TRBV11-2 and TRBJ1-2; TRBD1 is a possible D gene (5 bases). There are 16 residues in the CDR3. Germline-derived CDR1 and CDR2 are SGHAT and FQNNGV. Trimming cost V 0 bases and J 5 bases, with 16 bases left between them. CDR3 loop: CASSLDRTGALYGYTF. The CDR3 nucleotides are TGTGCCAGCAGCTTAGATCGTACAGGAGCCTTATATGGCTACACCTTC. Drawing the rest from reference TRBV11-2 and TRBJ1-2, the complete variable domain is EAGVAQSPRYKIIEKRQSVAFWCNPISGHATLYWYQQILGQGPKLLIQFQNNGVVDDSQLPKDRFSAERLKGVDSTLKIQPAKLEDSAVYLCASSLDRTGALYGYTFGSGTRLTVV.

This clonotype was counted ten times or more. The chain links TRBV15 to TRBJ1-5; D remains ambiguous. The CDR3 is 13 amino acids. Trimming took off 0 bases at V and 6 bases at J, with 6 bases between the two ends. CDR1 and CDR2 (germline): LNHNV, YYDKDF (reference sequence). The CDR3 nucleotides read TGTGCCACCAGCAGAGATCGGGGTCAGCCCCAGCATTTT. Its protein is CATSRDRGQPQHF.

This clonotype has at least ten counts. The genes are TRBV4-1 and TRBJ1-1; D is perhaps TRBD1 (6 bases). V was cut by 3 bases and J by 4 bases, with 15 bases left in between. Germline V gene lookup returns CDR1 MGHRA and CDR2 YSYEKL. The CDR3 is 15 residues long. CDR3 amino acids: CASSQGRGASTEAFF. DNA for the CDR3: TGCGCCAGCAGCCAGGGGAGGGGGGCGAGCACTGAAGCTTTCTTT.

This clonotype showed up many times. The chain combines TRBV27 with TRBJ2-7, with D hard to call. CDR3 length: 12 residues. Germline V lookup: CDR1 MNHEY, CDR2 SMNVEV (reference sequence). V was pared by 6 bases and J by 2 bases, with 8 bases between. The CDR3 protein is CASRNDPYEQYF. The CDR3 nucleotides are TGTGCCAGCAGAAATGACCCCTACGAGCAGTACTTC.

This clonotype has a count of ten or more. J is TRBJ1-2 and V is TRBV6-5, with D hard to call. The germline gives CDR1 MNHEY, CDR2 SVGAGI. The CDR3 extends over 15 amino acids. Trimming shortened V by 4 bases and J by 4 bases, and 16 bases separated the two germline ends. Here the CDR3 reads CASSSLTQAAYGYTF. For the CDR3, the DNA is TGTGCCAGCAGTTCATTAACGCAAGCTGCCTATGGCTACACCTTC.

This clonotype was observed at least ten times. The chain combines TRBV3-1 with TRBJ1-1; D is unclear. V shed 1 base and J shed 5 bases, with 14 bases lying between them. The CDR3 has 15 residues. Germline CDR1 is LGHDT and CDR2 is YNNKEL (reference sequence). CDR3 nucleotide sequence: TGTGCCAGCAGCCAAGTTATAGGGAAGGATACTGAAGCTTTCTTT. Protein sequence: CASSQVIGKDTEAFF.

This clonotype was seen repeatedly, ten times or more. This chain links TRBV27 with TRBJ2-7; TRBD1 is a possible D gene (6 bases). The CDR3 loop spans 13 amino acids. The germline V and J ends were trimmed by 6 bases and 5 bases, with 14 bases remaining between them. Germline CDR1 MNHEY, CDR2 SMNVEV (reference sequence). CDR3 sequence (DNA): TGTGCCAGCAGGCCGGGACATAAGGACGAGCAGTACTTC. It specifies CASRPGHKDEQYF.

This clonotype has a count of ten or more. A much larger clone lies one base from this, so it may be a read error. V gene TRBV12-3 or TRBV12-4 combines with J gene TRBJ1-1; 7 nucleotides align to TRBD1. Unmatched junction bases numbered 5, after V lost 6 bases and J lost 4 bases. The CDR3 has 13 amino acids. CDR3: CASSQQGSTEAFF. The CDR3 coding sequence is TGTGCCAGCAGCCAACAGGGGAGCACTGAAGCTTTCTTT.

On this clonotype: A much larger clone is a single base away; this may be a read error. V and J are TRBV6-5 and TRBJ2-5; 7 bases line up with TRBD2. CDR3 size: 14 residues. Germline-derived CDR1 and CDR2 are MNHEY and SVGAGI. The CDR3 sequence: CASSYGAGEGTRYF. As DNA, the CDR3 is TGTGCCAGCAGTTACGGGGCGGGAGAAGGGACCCGGTACTTC.

In this sample, this clonotype turned up many times. J is TRBJ1-1 and V is TRBV20-1; D uncertain. This CDR3 has 13 amino acids. CDR1 is DFQATT, CDR2 SNEGSKA, per germline (reference sequence). V was clipped by 0 bases and J by 1 base, with 6 bases between them. CDR3 bases: TGCAGTGCTAGAGATCCAAAGAACACTGAAGCTTTCTTT. Translation: CSARDPKNTEAFF.

As for this clonotype: This clone may be a read error of a much larger clone one base away. This rearrangement joins TRBV2 to TRBJ1-6; D might be TRBD1 (6 bases). Germline-derived CDR1 and CDR2 are SNHLY and FYNNEI. The CDR3 length is 13 residues. CDR3 amino acids: CASTGGGNSHLHF. The CDR3 DNA follows: TGTGCCAGCACGGGAGGGGGGAATTCACACCTCCACTTT.

This clonotype has ten or more counts. The J gene is TRBJ1-1, the V gene TRBV6-5; D gene uncertain. The V end was cut by 0 bases, the J end by 3 bases, with 8 bases between. This CDR3 spans 14 amino acids. Germline V gives CDR1 MNHEY, CDR2 SVGAGI. The CDR3 region is CASSYSPRDTEAFF. In DNA, the CDR3 is TGTGCCAGCAGTTACTCCCCGAGGGACACTGAAGCTTTCTTT.

This clonotype was counted many times. For the CDR3, the DNA is TGTGCCAGCTCACCCGAGAGGGATCAGCCCCAGCATTTT. It yields the protein CASSPERDQPQHF. The chain couples TRBV18 to TRBJ1-5, with no clear D. The V gene's germline CDR1 is KGHSH and CDR2 LQKENI. This CDR3 has 13 residues. V lost 3 bases and J lost 5, with 8 bases in between.

This chain connects TRBV12-3 or TRBV12-4 to TRBJ1-2; 8 nucleotides align to TRBD1. V lost 2 bases to trimming and J lost 8 bases; unmatched junction nucleotides: 7. The CDR3 covers 14 residues. CDR3 nucleotides: TGTGCCAGCAGTTTAATCCAGGGGGCTCACGGCTACACCTTC. This encodes CASSLIQGAHGYTF.

The chain links TRBV20-1 to TRBJ2-7; TRBD2 aligns across 8 bases. Germline lookup yields CDR1 DFQATT and CDR2 SNEGSKA (reference sequence). This CDR3 region has 15 residues. Trimming at V came to 0 bases and at J to 2 bases, leaving 6 bases not matched to a gene. The CDR3 region is CSARDLQRGTYEQYF. As DNA, the CDR3 is TGCAGTGCTAGAGATCTCCAGCGGGGGACCTACGAGCAGTACTTC.

This clonotype came up many times. The CDR3 nucleotides read TGTGCCAGCAGTTTGATGGGGCACTACCAAGAGACCCAGTACTTC. Translated, it gives CASSLMGHYQETQYF. The chain links TRBV6-6 to TRBJ2-5; perhaps TRBD1 as D (5 bases). V lost 4 bases and J lost 0, with 12 bases in between. This CDR3 comprises 15 residues. The V gene's germline CDR1 is MNHNY and CDR2 SVGAGI (reference sequence).

Ten or more counts support this clonotype. This chain's CDR3 is CASSPTDGSYEQYF. CDR3 DNA sequence: TGTGCCAGCAGTCCCACGGACGGCTCCTACGAGCAGTACTTC. The V gene is TRBV6-1, the J gene TRBJ2-7; D unresolved. In germline, CDR1 is MNHNS, CDR2 SASEGT. Trimming removed 5 bases at V and 0 bases at J, with 11 bases between. This CDR3 is 14 amino acids long.

In its sample, this clonotype was seen many times. This rearrangement joins TRBV27 to TRBJ2-7, with TRBD1 matching over 10 bases. V gave up 5 bases and J gave up 0 bases; unmatched junction bases: 7. The germline V gene has CDR1 MNHEY and CDR2 SMNVEV (reference sequence). The CDR3 runs 16 residues. The CDR3 DNA reads as TGTGCCAGCAGTCCCGGGACAGGGGTGAGCTCCTACGAGCAGTACTTC. Amino acids: CASSPGTGVSSYEQYF.

This clonotype has just a few counts. This could be a read error, since a much larger clone is one nucleotide away. In this CDR3 the conserved last residue, phenylalanine or tryptophan, is missing, so a read error is likely. The gene calls are TRBV11-2 and TRBJ2-5, with 10 nucleotides matching TRBD1. Germline CDR1 is SGHAT and CDR2 is FQNNGV. The CDR3 extends over 16 amino acids. With 4 bases clipped from V and 3 bases from J, the junction kept 8 bases outside the gene matches. The CDR3 sequence is CASSSPRTGGEETQYS. CDR3 nucleotide sequence: TGTGCCAGCAGCTCACCCAGGACAGGGGGGGAAGAGACCCAGTACTCC.